The rows below give T cell receptor beta chains drawn from one sample of a study of beta chain features in type 1 diabetes. Sequencing used immunoSEQ multiplex PCR; TCRdb keeps in-frame clones, though not all of them. Of roughly 500,000 clones listed, roughly 31% were seen once; the top ten hold around 0.065%. What was sequenced was naive CD4+ T cells from blood. The source of these receptors is a man younger than 30 in good health. The CDR3 runs from the conserved cysteine through the conserved F or W. D genes are given only for firm matches. A row's size may be missing; if present it is once, few, many or a size class.

cdr3_nt: TGTGCCAGCTCACCATCAGGGACAGGTCTACGCGAGCAGTACTTC; cdr3_aa: CASSPSGTGLREQYF; clone_size: -; j_call: TRBJ2-7; d_call: TRBD1; cdr3_length: 15; v_call: TRBV18
cdr3_nt: TGTGCCAGCAGCTTTCTGCGGGGGTATGAGTTCTTC; cdr3_aa: CASSFLRGYEFF; clone_size: -; j_call: TRBJ2-1; d_call: TRBD2; cdr3_length: 12; v_call: TRBV7-9
cdr3_nt: TGTGCCAGCAGTACGTATAGCGGGGGGCACTACGAGCAGTACTTC; cdr3_aa: CASSTYSGGHYEQYF; clone_size: -; j_call: TRBJ2-7; d_call: TRBD2; cdr3_length: 15; v_call: TRBV28
cdr3_nt: TGTGCCAGCAGTGAGACTAGCGGGAACGAGCAGTACTTC; cdr3_aa: CASSETSGNEQYF; clone_size: once; j_call: TRBJ2-7; d_call: TRBD2; cdr3_length: 13; v_call: TRBV2
cdr3_nt: TGTGCCAGCAGCTTTTCCGGGGGTCAAAACATTCAGTACTTC; cdr3_aa: CASSFSGGQNIQYF; clone_size: few; j_call: TRBJ2-4; d_call: -; cdr3_length: 14; v_call: TRBV7-2
cdr3_nt: TGTGCCAGCAGCCAAGAGTTTAGAACGGGGCACTATGGCTACACCTTC; cdr3_aa: CASSQEFRTGHYGYTF; clone_size: -; j_call: TRBJ1-2; d_call: -; cdr3_length: 16; v_call: TRBV14
cdr3_nt: TGCAGCGTTGAAGAGAGCACAGATACGCAGTATTTT; cdr3_aa: CSVEESTDTQYF; clone_size: few; j_call: TRBJ2-3; d_call: -; cdr3_length: 12; v_call: TRBV29-1
cdr3_nt: TGCAGTGCTAGGATTGATGAGCAGTACTTC; cdr3_aa: CSARIDEQYF; clone_size: few; j_call: TRBJ2-7; d_call: -; cdr3_length: 10; v_call: TRBV20-1
cdr3_nt: TGTGCCAGCAGCCAAGTAACGGGAGGTGGCGATACGCAGTATTTT; cdr3_aa: CASSQVTGGGDTQYF; clone_size: -; j_call: TRBJ2-3; d_call: TRBD2; cdr3_length: 15; v_call: TRBV14
cdr3_nt: TGTGCCTGGATGGCGGGAGGCCACAATGAGCAGTTCTTC; cdr3_aa: CAWMAGGHNEQFF; clone_size: -; j_call: TRBJ2-1; d_call: TRBD2; cdr3_length: 13; v_call: TRBV30
cdr3_nt: TGTGCCAGCAGTGGACTAGCGGGAGGCGGAGGTGAGCAGTTCTTC; cdr3_aa: CASSGLAGGGGEQFF; clone_size: -; j_call: TRBJ2-1; d_call: TRBD2; cdr3_length: 15; v_call: TRBV2
cdr3_nt: TGTGCCAGCAGCGTAGAGGTGACGATGGGCCACGAGCAGTACTTC; cdr3_aa: CASSVEVTMGHEQYF; clone_size: -; j_call: TRBJ2-7; d_call: -; cdr3_length: 15; v_call: TRBV9
cdr3_nt: TGCGCCAGCAGCTTGGGACCTGGAGGCCAGTACTTC; cdr3_aa: CASSLGPGGQYF; clone_size: -; j_call: TRBJ2-5; d_call: -; cdr3_length: 12; v_call: TRBV5-1
cdr3_nt: TGTGCCTGGGGGCCAGGGGTGAACACTGAAGCTTTCTTT; cdr3_aa: CAWGPGVNTEAFF; clone_size: few; j_call: TRBJ1-1; d_call: -; cdr3_length: 13; v_call: TRBV30
cdr3_nt: TGTGCCATCAGTGAAAAACAGTACGAGCAGTACTTC; cdr3_aa: CAISEKQYEQYF; clone_size: -; j_call: TRBJ2-7; d_call: -; cdr3_length: 12; v_call: TRBV10-3
cdr3_nt: TGTGCCAGCAGTTTAGTCCAGGGTGCGTACGAGCAGTACTTC; cdr3_aa: CASSLVQGAYEQYF; clone_size: -; j_call: TRBJ2-7; d_call: -; cdr3_length: 14; v_call: TRBV28
cdr3_nt: TGCGGCGTTGGGACGGACACAGATACGCAGTATTTT; cdr3_aa: CGVGTDTDTQYF; clone_size: once; j_call: TRBJ2-3; d_call: -; cdr3_length: 12; v_call: TRBV29-1
cdr3_nt: TGCACAGGGAGGTTAGCAGATACGCAGTATTTT; cdr3_aa: CTGRLADTQYF; clone_size: -; j_call: TRBJ2-3; d_call: -; cdr3_length: 11; v_call: TRBV20-1
cdr3_nt: TGTGCCACCAGCCTGCGGGTTAGCTCCTACAATGAGCAGTTCTTC; cdr3_aa: CATSLRVSSYNEQFF; clone_size: -; j_call: TRBJ2-1; d_call: -; cdr3_length: 15; v_call: TRBV15
cdr3_nt: TGTGCCACCACAGGGTACAACTACGAGCAGTACTTC; cdr3_aa: CATTGYNYEQYF; clone_size: -; j_call: TRBJ2-7; d_call: -; cdr3_length: 12; v_call: TRBV30
cdr3_nt: TGTGCCAGCTCACCACGACAAGAGACCCAGTACTTC; cdr3_aa: CASSPRQETQYF; clone_size: few; j_call: TRBJ2-5; d_call: -; cdr3_length: 12; v_call: TRBV18
cdr3_nt: TGTGCCAGCAGCGTAGCTATTGCAGATACGCAGTATTTT; cdr3_aa: CASSVAIADTQYF; clone_size: -; j_call: TRBJ2-3; d_call: -; cdr3_length: 13; v_call: TRBV9
cdr3_nt: TGTGCCTGGACAGAGTCGAGATTCGGTGGCTACACCTTC; cdr3_aa: CAWTESRFGGYTF; clone_size: -; j_call: TRBJ1-2; d_call: -; cdr3_length: 13; v_call: TRBV30
cdr3_nt: TGTGCCAGCAGCTTAGTTCCGCAGCCGGGGGTTGAGCAGTTCTTC; cdr3_aa: CASSLVPQPGVEQFF; clone_size: -; j_call: TRBJ2-1; d_call: -; cdr3_length: 15; v_call: TRBV7-8
cdr3_nt: TGTGCCAGCAGCGTAGCTGGAACTCAGCCCCAGCATTTT; cdr3_aa: CASSVAGTQPQHF; clone_size: -; j_call: TRBJ1-5; d_call: -; cdr3_length: 13; v_call: TRBV7-2
cdr3_nt: TGTGCCAGCGGATACAATGAGCAGTTCTTC; cdr3_aa: CASGYNEQFF; clone_size: -; j_call: TRBJ2-1; d_call: -; cdr3_length: 10; v_call: TRBV7-2
cdr3_nt: TGTGCCAGCAGCTCACCTCTTACGCCCGCCCCCTACGAGCAGTACTTC; cdr3_aa: CASSSPLTPAPYEQYF; clone_size: -; j_call: TRBJ2-7; d_call: -; cdr3_length: 16; v_call: TRBV7-9
cdr3_nt: TGTGCCAGCAGTTCCGGGGAGGAGACCCAGTACTTC; cdr3_aa: CASSSGEETQYF; clone_size: -; j_call: TRBJ2-5; d_call: -; cdr3_length: 12; v_call: TRBV28
cdr3_nt: TGCGCCAGCAGCCAGGTGGGATCCGGGACAGCCTCCTACGAGCAGTACTTC; cdr3_aa: CASSQVGSGTASYEQYF; clone_size: few; j_call: TRBJ2-7; d_call: TRBD1; cdr3_length: 17; v_call: TRBV4-3
cdr3_nt: TGTGCCAGCAGCTACACTGGGACTAGCTCCACAGATACGCAGTATTTT; cdr3_aa: CASSYTGTSSTDTQYF; clone_size: -; j_call: TRBJ2-3; d_call: TRBD2; cdr3_length: 16; v_call: TRBV7-2
cdr3_nt: TGTGCCCGAAGCAGGGGTTTGAACACTGAAGCTTTCTTT; cdr3_aa: CARSRGLNTEAFF; clone_size: -; j_call: TRBJ1-1; d_call: -; cdr3_length: 13; v_call: TRBV30
cdr3_nt: TGTGCCAGCAGAGAAGGGACACGGAGGAGCTACACCTTC; cdr3_aa: CASREGTRRSYTF; clone_size: -; j_call: TRBJ1-2; d_call: -; cdr3_length: 13; v_call: TRBV28
cdr3_nt: TGCGCCAGCAGCCCCGGGGCTAGCGGGACGAATGAGCAGTTCTTC; cdr3_aa: CASSPGASGTNEQFF; clone_size: -; j_call: TRBJ2-1; d_call: TRBD2; cdr3_length: 15; v_call: TRBV5-1
cdr3_nt: TGCGCCAGCAGCCAAGGACAGCCACTCTCTAACTATGGCTACACCTTC; cdr3_aa: CASSQGQPLSNYGYTF; clone_size: few; j_call: TRBJ1-2; d_call: -; cdr3_length: 16; v_call: TRBV4-1
cdr3_nt: TGTGCCAGCAGCCGAGCCCCGGGGAACACCGGGGAGCTGTTTTTT; cdr3_aa: CASSRAPGNTGELFF; clone_size: -; j_call: TRBJ2-2; d_call: -; cdr3_length: 15; v_call: TRBV28
cdr3_nt: TGTGCCAGCATCAGGGACGTCGATGAAAAACTGTTTTTT; cdr3_aa: CASIRDVDEKLFF; clone_size: few; j_call: TRBJ1-4; d_call: -; cdr3_length: 13; v_call: TRBV28
cdr3_nt: TGTGCCTGGAGGGCAGGGGCTGGCTACACCTTC; cdr3_aa: CAWRAGAGYTF; clone_size: -; j_call: TRBJ1-2; d_call: -; cdr3_length: 11; v_call: TRBV30
cdr3_nt: TGTGCCAGCAGCTTGGTGGGCTATGAGCAGTTCTTC; cdr3_aa: CASSLVGYEQFF; clone_size: -; j_call: TRBJ2-1; d_call: -; cdr3_length: 12; v_call: TRBV5-6